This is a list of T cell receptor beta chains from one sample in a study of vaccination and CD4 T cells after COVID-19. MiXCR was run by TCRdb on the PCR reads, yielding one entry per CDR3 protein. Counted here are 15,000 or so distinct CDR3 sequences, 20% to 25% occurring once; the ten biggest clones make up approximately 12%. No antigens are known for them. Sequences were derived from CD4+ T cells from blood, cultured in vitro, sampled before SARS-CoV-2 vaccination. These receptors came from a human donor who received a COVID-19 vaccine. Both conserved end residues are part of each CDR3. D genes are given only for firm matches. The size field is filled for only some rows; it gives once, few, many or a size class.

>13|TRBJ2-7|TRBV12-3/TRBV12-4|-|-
CASLAWPRSEQYF
TGTGCCAGCTTGGCCTGGCCGCGCAGCGAGCAGTACTTC
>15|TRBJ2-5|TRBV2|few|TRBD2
CASSLLAGKGETQYF
TGTGCCAGCAGTTTACTAGCGGGAAAAGGGGAGACCCAGTACTTC
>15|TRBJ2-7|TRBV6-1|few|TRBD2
CASRTSGGRSYEQYF
TGTGCCAGCAGGACGTCGGGGGGGCGGTCCTACGAGCAGTACTTC
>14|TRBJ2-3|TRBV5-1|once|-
CASSSGVETDTQYF
TGCGCCAGCAGCTCTGGCGTCGAAACAGATACGCAGTATTTT
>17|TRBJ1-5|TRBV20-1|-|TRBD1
CSARGRWDRGTGQPQHF
TGCAGTGCTAGAGGCCGGTGGGACAGGGGGACGGGTCAGCCCCAGCATTTT
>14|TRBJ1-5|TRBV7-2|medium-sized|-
CASSLAGVNQPQHF
TGTGCCAGCAGCTTAGCCGGGGTGAATCAGCCCCAGCATTTT
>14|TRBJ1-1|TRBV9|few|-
CASSGTRVNTEAFF
TGTGCCAGCAGCGGAACCAGGGTTAACACTGAAGCTTTCTTT
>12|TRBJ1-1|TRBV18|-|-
CASSQGNTEAFF
TGTGCCAGCTCACAGGGAAACACTGAAGCTTTCTTT
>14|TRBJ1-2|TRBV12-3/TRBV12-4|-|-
CASSLALSVGGYTF
TGTGCCAGCAGTTTAGCGCTGTCGGTGGGTGGCTACACCTTC
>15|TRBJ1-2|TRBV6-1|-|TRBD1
CASSRDRELTSGYTF
TGTGCCAGCAGTAGGGACAGGGAATTAACGAGTGGCTACACCTTC
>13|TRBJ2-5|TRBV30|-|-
CAWSVSHQETQYF
TGTGCCTGGAGTGTAAGTCACCAAGAGACCCAGTACTTC
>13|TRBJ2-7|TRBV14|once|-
CASRTSGFFEQYF
TGTGCCAGCCGGACAAGCGGGTTCTTCGAGCAGTACTTC
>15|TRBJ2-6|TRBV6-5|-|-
CASSSQGTGANVLTF
TGTGCCAGCAGTTCCCAGGGGACCGGGGCCAACGTCCTGACTTTC
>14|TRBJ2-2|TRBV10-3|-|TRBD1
CAIRQGANTGELFF
TGTGCCATCAGGCAGGGGGCGAACACCGGGGAGCTGTTTTTT
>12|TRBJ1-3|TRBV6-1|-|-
CASNTDGNTIYF
TGTGCCAGCAACACGGATGGAAACACCATATATTTT
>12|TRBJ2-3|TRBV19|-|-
CASGRSTDTQYF
TGTGCCAGCGGGAGATCCACAGATACGCAGTATTTT
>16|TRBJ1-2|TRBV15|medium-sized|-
CATSRDLAGSRYGYTF
TGTGCCACCAGCAGAGATTTGGCAGGGTCGAGGTATGGCTACACCTTC
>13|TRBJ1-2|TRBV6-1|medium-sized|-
CASTEGLAYGYTF
TGTGCCAGCACGGAGGGGCTGGCCTATGGCTACACCTTC
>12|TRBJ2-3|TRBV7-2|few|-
CASSSTEWTQYF
TGTGCCAGCAGCTCGACTGAGTGGACGCAGTATTTT
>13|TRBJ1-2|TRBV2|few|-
CASRDWTAYGYTF
TGTGCCAGCAGGGACTGGACAGCTTATGGCTACACCTTC
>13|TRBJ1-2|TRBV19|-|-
CASRTTGPGGYTF
TGTGCCAGTAGAACTACGGGCCCGGGTGGCTACACCTTC
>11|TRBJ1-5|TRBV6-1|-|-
CASSEAKPQHF
TGTGCCAGCAGTGAAGCTAAGCCCCAGCATTTT
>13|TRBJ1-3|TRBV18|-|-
CASSPGSGNTIYF
TGTGCCAGCTCACCCGGGTCTGGAAACACCATATATTTT
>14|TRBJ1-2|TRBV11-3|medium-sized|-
CASSLGGKNYGYTF
TGTGCCAGCAGCTTAGGCGGCAAGAACTATGGCTACACCTTC
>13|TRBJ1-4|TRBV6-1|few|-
CASEGGGNEKLFF
TGTGCCAGCGAGGGAGGAGGTAATGAAAAACTGTTTTTT
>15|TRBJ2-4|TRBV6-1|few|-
CASRPPGAGENIQYF
TGTGCCAGCAGGCCCCCCGGGGCCGGGGAAAACATTCAGTACTTC
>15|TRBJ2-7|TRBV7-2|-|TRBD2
CASSFQAGGLGEQYF
TGTGCCAGCAGCTTTCAGGCGGGGGGGCTTGGAGAGCAGTACTTC
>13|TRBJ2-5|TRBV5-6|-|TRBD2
CASSLGGRETQYF
TGTGCCAGCAGCCTGGGGGGGAGAGAGACCCAGTACTTC
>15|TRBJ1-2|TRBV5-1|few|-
CASSLREGEGYGYTF
TGCGCCAGCAGCTTGAGGGAGGGCGAGGGATATGGCTACACCTTC
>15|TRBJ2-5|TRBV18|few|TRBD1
CASSPIDRAQETQYF
TGTGCCAGCTCACCGATCGACAGGGCGCAAGAGACCCAGTACTTC